This T cell receptor (beta chain) was found in a study of CD8 T cells in Susac syndrome. Across the whole study: Susac syndrome patients were untreated, on corticosteroids with some adding intravenous immunoglobulin, or on intravenous immunoglobulin only. Regarding the study as a whole: The study found that Susac CD8+ clonal expansion peaked in TEMRA cells and active patients. The study identified about seventeen and five Susac-specific public clones in total CD8+ and CD8+ TEMRA repertoires.

The authors reverse transcribed roughly 0.5 to 1 ug RNA with random hexamers. TCR beta CDR3 was amplified by immunoSEQ multiplex PCR. This amplification extended across 54 Vbeta and 13 Jbeta segments. Using its own MiXCR run on the immunoSEQ multiplex PCR reads, TCRdb lists one record per CDR3 protein. The data contain about 53,000 distinct CDR3 sequences, approximately 95% of them seen just once; the ten biggest clones take up 0.75%. Comments on this clonotype: As yet, its antigen is unknown.

Per germline, CDR1 SGHTA and CDR2 FQGTGA. V was clipped by 3 bases and J by 5 bases, with 16 bases between them. This CDR3 region has 15 residues. J is TRBJ2-5 and V is TRBV7-3; D tentatively fits TRBD1 or TRBD2 (5 bases each). Sample: CD8+ T cells from PBMCs. The receptor was derived from a human donor with Susac syndrome. In nucleotides, the CDR3 is TGTGCCAGCAGCTTGGGACCTGGGGCTGGGGAGACCCAGTACTTC. As protein: CASSLGPGAGETQYF.